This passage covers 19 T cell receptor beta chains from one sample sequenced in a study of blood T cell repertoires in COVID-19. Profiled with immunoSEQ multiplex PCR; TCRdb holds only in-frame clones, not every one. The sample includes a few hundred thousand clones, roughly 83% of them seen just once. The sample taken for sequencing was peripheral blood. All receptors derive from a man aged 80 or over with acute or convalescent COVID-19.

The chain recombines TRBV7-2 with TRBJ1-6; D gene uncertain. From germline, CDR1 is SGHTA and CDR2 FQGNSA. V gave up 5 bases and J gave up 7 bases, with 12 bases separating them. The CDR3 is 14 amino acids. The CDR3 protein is CASSPEGPNSPLHF. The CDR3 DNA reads TGTGCCAGCAGCCCCGAGGGCCCAAATTCACCCCTCCACTTT.

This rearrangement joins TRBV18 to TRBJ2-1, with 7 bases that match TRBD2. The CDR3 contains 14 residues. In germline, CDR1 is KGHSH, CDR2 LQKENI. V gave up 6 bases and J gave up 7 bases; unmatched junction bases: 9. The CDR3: CASSGGGRGNEQFF. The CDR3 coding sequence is TGTGCCAGCTCGGGCGGCGGGAGAGGGAATGAGCAGTTCTTC.

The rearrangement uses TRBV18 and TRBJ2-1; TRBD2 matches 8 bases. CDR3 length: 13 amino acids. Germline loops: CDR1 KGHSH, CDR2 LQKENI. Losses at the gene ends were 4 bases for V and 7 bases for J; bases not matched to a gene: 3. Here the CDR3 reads CASSRGGGNEQFF. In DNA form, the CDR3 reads TGTGCCAGCTCACGGGGCGGGGGGAATGAGCAGTTCTTC.

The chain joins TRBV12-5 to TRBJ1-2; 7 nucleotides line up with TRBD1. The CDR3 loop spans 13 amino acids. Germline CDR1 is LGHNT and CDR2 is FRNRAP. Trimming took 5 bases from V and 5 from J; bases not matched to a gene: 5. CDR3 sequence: CASGQGGEYGYTF. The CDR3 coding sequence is TGTGCTAGTGGTCAGGGGGGTGAATATGGCTACACCTTC.

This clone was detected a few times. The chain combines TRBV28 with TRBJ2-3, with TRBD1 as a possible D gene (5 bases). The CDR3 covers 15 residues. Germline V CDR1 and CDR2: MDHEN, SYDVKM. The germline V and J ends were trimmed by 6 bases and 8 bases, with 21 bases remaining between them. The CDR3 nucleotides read TGTGCCAGCAGCTACGACAGAACCAAGAGAGGTACGCAGTATTTT. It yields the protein CASSYDRTKRGTQYF.

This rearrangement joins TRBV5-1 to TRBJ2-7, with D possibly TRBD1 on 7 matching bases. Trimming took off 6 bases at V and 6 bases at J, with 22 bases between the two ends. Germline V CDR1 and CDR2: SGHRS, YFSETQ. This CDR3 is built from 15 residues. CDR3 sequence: CASTEGGGGRSEQYF. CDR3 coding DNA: TGCGCCAGCACAGAAGGTGGAGGGGGCAGGTCCGAGCAGTACTTC.

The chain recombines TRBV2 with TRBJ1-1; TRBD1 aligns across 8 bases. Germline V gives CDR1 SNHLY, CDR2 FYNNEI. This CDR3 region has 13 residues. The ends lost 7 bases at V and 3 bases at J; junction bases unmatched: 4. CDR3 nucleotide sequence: TGTGCCAGCAACAGGGGGGCGGACACTGAAGCTTTCTTT. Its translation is CASNRGADTEAFF.

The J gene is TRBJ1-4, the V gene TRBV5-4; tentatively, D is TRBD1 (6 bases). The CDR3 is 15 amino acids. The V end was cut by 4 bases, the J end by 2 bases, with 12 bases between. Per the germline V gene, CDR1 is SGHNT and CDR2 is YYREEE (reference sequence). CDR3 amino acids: CASSPGGRTNEKLFF. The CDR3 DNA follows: TGTGCCAGCAGCCCGGGGGGGCGGACTAATGAAAAACTGTTTTTT. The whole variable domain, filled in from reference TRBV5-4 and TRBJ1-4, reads ETGVTQSPTHLIKTRGQQVTLRCSSQSGHNTVSWYQQALGQGPQFIFQYYREEENGRGNFPPRFSGLQFPNYSSELNVNALELDDSALYLCASSPGGRTNEKLFFGSGTQLSVL.

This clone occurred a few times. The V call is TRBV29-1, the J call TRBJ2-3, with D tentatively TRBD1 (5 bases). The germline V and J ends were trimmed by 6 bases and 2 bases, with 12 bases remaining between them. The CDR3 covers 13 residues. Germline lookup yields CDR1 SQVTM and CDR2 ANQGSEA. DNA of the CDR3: TGCAGCGTCCTCAGGGCTCCCACAGATACGCAGTATTTT. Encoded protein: CSVLRAPTDTQYF.

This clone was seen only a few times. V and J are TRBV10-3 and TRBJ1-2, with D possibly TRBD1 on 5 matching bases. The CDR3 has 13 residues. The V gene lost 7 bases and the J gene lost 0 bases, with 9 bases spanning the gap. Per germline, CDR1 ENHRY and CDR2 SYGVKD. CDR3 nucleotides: TGTGCCATCACTGACAGCGCTAACTATGGCTACACCTTC. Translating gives CAITDSANYGYTF.

The CDR3 loop is CASSMPTAITDTQYF. CDR3 sequence (DNA): TGTGCCAGTAGTATGCCGACAGCTATCACAGATACGCAGTATTTT. The chain links TRBV19 to TRBJ2-3, with D maybe TRBD1 (5 bases). Trimming removed 3 bases from V and 2 bases from J, with 12 bases in between. CDR3 size: 15 residues. Looked up from germline, CDR1 is LNHDA and CDR2 is SQIVND (reference sequence).

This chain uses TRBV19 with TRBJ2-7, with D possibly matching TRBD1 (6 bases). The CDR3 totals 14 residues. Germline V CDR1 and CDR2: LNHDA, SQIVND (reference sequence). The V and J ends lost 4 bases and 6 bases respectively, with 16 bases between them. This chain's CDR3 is CASSSSNREFEQYF. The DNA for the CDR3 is TGTGCCAGTAGTAGCTCGAACAGGGAATTCGAGCAGTACTTC.

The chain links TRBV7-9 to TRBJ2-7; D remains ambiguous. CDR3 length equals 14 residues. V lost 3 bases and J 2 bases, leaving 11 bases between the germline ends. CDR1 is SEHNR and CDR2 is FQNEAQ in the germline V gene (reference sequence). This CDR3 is CASSFSPQAYEQYF. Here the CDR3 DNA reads TGTGCCAGCAGCTTTTCTCCCCAGGCCTACGAGCAGTACTTC.

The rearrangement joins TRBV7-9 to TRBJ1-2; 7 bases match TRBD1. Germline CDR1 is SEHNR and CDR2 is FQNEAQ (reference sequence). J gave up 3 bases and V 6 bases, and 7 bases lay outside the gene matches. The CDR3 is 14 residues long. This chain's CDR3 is CASRLTGSDYGYTF. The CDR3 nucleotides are TGTGCCAGCAGGTTGACAGGGTCGGACTATGGCTACACCTTC.

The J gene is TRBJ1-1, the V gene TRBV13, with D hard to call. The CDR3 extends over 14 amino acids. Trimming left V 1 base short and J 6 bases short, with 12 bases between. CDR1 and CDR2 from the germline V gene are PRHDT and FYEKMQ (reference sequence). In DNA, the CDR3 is TGTGCCAGCAGCTTAGCCGGGATCTTACCTGAAGCTTTCTTT. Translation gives CASSLAGILPEAFF.

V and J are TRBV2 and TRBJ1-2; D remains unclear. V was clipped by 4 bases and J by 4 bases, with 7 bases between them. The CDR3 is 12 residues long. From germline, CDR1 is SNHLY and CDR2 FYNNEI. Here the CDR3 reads CASSVAAYGYTF. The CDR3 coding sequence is TGTGCCAGCAGTGTCGCGGCCTATGGCTACACCTTC.

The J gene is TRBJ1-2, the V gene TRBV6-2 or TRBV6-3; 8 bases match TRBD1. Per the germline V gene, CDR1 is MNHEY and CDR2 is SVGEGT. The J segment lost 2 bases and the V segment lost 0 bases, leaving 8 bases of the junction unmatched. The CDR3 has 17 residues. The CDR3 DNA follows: TGTGCCAGCAGTTACTCGGAGACAGGGGAGTTGAACTATGGCTACACCTTC. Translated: CASSYSETGELNYGYTF.

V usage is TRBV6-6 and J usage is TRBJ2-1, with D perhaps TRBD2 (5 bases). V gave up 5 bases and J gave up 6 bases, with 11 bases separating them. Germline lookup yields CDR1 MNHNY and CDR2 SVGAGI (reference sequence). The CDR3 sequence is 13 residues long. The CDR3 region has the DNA TGTGCCAGCAGTACTCAAGGACTCAATGAGCAGTTCTTC. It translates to CASSTQGLNEQFF.

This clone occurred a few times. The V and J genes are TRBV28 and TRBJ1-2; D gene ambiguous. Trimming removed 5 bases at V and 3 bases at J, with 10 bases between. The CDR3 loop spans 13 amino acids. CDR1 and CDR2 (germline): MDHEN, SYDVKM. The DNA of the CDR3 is TGTGCCAGCAGTCGTTCCAGTTACTATGGCTACACCTTC. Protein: CASSRSSYYGYTF.